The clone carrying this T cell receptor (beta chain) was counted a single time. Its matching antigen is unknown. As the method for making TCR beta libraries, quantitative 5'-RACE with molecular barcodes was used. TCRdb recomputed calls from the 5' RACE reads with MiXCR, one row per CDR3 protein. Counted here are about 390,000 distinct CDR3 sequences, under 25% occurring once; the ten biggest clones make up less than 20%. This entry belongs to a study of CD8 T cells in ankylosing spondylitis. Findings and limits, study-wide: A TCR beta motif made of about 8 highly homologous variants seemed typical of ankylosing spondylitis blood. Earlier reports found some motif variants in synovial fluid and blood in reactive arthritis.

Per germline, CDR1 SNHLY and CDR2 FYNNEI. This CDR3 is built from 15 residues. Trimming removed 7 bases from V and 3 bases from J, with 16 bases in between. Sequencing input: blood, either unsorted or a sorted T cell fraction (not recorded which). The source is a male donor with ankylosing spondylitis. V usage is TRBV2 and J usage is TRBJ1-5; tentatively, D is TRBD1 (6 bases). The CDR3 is CASTGEGGANQPQHF. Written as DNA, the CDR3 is TGTGCCAGCACAGGGGAGGGTGGGGCCAATCAGCCCCAGCATTTT.